This entry is about one T cell receptor beta chain. The data were obtained in a study of blood T cell repertoires in COVID-19. Study summary: PBMCs, B-cell-depleted T cells, or T cells provided the cDNA or gDNA that made up the material.

Trimming stripped 0 bases from V and 5 bases from J, with 11 bases between. Germline CDR1 and CDR2: SGHRS and YFSETQ. The CDR3 is 15 amino acids. TCRdb keeps only in-frame clones here, not all; method: immunoSEQ multiplex PCR. The sample consists of about 200,000 clones, almost 85% of them appearing once. Participants spanned ages about 18 to 90 years and resided in 20 to 25 US areas. Participant-reported clinical history was the basis for cohort assignment. Either two negative PCRs, clearance, or symptom resolution qualified Cohort 3 donors as recovered. This rearrangement joins TRBV5-1 to TRBJ2-2; D gene unclear. The sample taken for sequencing was PBMCs or T cells enriched from blood (not recorded which). This sequence originates from a man aged 35 to 55 who had recovered from COVID-19. The CDR3 coding sequence is TGCGCCAGCAGCTTGGCCGGAGATGTTACCGGGGAGCTGTTTTTT. Protein product: CASSLAGDVTGELFF.